The 27 T cell receptor beta chains listed next were all sequenced from one sample in a study of shared clonotypes between healthy human individuals. Only in-frame clones appear in the TCRdb table, and some are missing; sequencing was by immunoSEQ multiplex PCR. Here the sample spans some 2 million clones, 90% to 95% being singletons. The sample taken for sequencing was naive CD4+ T cells sorted from blood. Subset given: CD45RA+ positively selected. These receptors were obtained from a man aged 18-30 years in good health.

The CDR3 here is CASSGLAGVKETQYF. CDR3 coding DNA: TGTGCCAGCAGTGGGCTAGCGGGAGTAAAAGAGACCCAGTACTTC. The chain combines TRBV6-1 with TRBJ2-5, with TRBD2 matching 10 bases. The CDR3 is 15 amino acids. Germline values: CDR1 MNHNS, CDR2 SASEGT. V lost 4 bases to trimming and J lost 3 bases; unmatched junction nucleotides: 5.

Ten or more counts support this clone. The J gene is TRBJ1-1, the V gene TRBV6-4, with TRBD1 matching 7 bases. The V and J ends lost 6 bases and 2 bases, in that order; junction bases with no gene match: 6. CDR1 MRHNA and CDR2 SNTAGT come from the germline V gene. CDR3 size: 14 residues. CDR3 residues: CASRKDRINTEAFF. CDR3 sequence (DNA): TGTGCCAGCAGGAAGGACAGGATTAACACTGAAGCTTTCTTT.

CDR3 amino acids: CASSSRESALASTDTQYF. The CDR3 coding sequence is TGTGCCAGCAGCTCTCGGGAAAGCGCCCTAGCTAGCACAGATACGCAGTATTTT. V and J are TRBV5-6 and TRBJ2-3; D is perhaps TRBD2 (5 bases). This CDR3 is 18 amino acids long. Trimming removed 3 bases at V and 0 bases at J, with 20 bases between. Per germline, CDR1 SGHDT and CDR2 YYEEEE.

In nucleotides, the CDR3 is TGTGCCAGCAGCGAGGGCCCCACAGATACGCAGTATTTT. Protein product: CASSEGPTDTQYF. V is TRBV9 and J is TRBJ2-3; D unclear. CDR1 is SGDLS and CDR2 is YYNGEE in the germline V gene. This CDR3 has 13 residues. Trimming removed 3 bases from V and 2 bases from J, with 7 bases in between.

To note about this clone: Other DNA sequences from this sample encode an identical CDR3 as well. V gene TRBV20-1 combines with J gene TRBJ2-7; D is possibly TRBD1 (5 bases). Trimming took off 3 bases at V and 4 bases at J, with 7 bases between the two ends. CDR3 length equals 11 residues. Germline-derived CDR1 and CDR2 are DFQATT and SNEGSKA (reference sequence). The CDR3 loop is CSASAGYEQYF. In DNA, the CDR3 is TGCAGTGCTAGTGCAGGGTACGAGCAGTACTTC.

This chain connects TRBV30 to TRBJ2-1; 9 nucleotides agree with TRBD1. V gave up 2 bases and J gave up 9 bases; unmatched junction bases: 5. The CDR3 runs 13 residues. Germline V gene lookup returns CDR1 GTSNPN and CDR2 SVGIG (reference sequence). This chain's CDR3 is CAWSPTGGGEQFF. CDR3 bases: TGTGCCTGGAGTCCTACAGGGGGCGGTGAGCAGTTCTTC.

There are a few counts of this clone. This chain links TRBV2 with TRBJ1-6; tentative D call: TRBD1 (5 bases). Germline-derived CDR1 and CDR2 are SNHLY and FYNNEI. Trimming pared 5 bases from V and 7 bases from J, leaving 12 bases between. CDR3 length: 14 residues. The CDR3 bases are TGTGCCAGCAGTTCAAGGGGAGAGAATTCACCCCTCCACTTT. Its translation is CASSSRGENSPLHF.

V is TRBV2 and J is TRBJ2-5, with 7 positions matching TRBD2. The germline V gene encodes CDR1 SNHLY and CDR2 FYNNEI. This CDR3 contains 15 residues. The J segment lost 5 bases and the V segment lost 8 bases, leaving 14 bases of the junction unmatched. This chain's CDR3 is CASLPPAGEGETQYF. The CDR3 bases are TGTGCCAGCCTTCCCCCGGCGGGGGAGGGCGAGACCCAGTACTTC.

For this clone: This may be a read error, as it is one base from a much larger clone. This same CDR3 is encoded by further DNA sequences in the sample. The chain employs TRBV4-3 and TRBJ2-7, with 7 bases aligning to TRBD2. This CDR3 is 14 amino acids long. Germline V gene lookup returns CDR1 LGHNA and CDR2 YSLEER. V trimming: 0 bases; J trimming: 2 bases; junction bases outside the gene matches: 1. The CDR3 DNA follows: TGCGCCAGCAGCCAAGAGGCGGGAGCCTACGAGCAGTACTTC. Protein product: CASSQEAGAYEQYF.

V gene TRBV7-2 combines with J gene TRBJ2-7; D remains unclear. The CDR3 length is 14 residues. From germline, CDR1 is SGHTA and CDR2 FQGNSA. V lost 1 base to trimming and J lost 4 bases, with 11 bases between them. This chain's CDR3 is CASSLVRQAYEQYF. For the CDR3, the DNA is TGTGCCAGCAGCTTAGTACGGCAGGCATACGAGCAGTACTTC.

The genes are TRBV4-1 and TRBJ1-2; a possible D gene is TRBD1 (6 bases). V shed 2 bases and J shed 1 base, with 17 bases lying between them. The CDR3 extends over 17 amino acids. Germline V gives CDR1 MGHRA, CDR2 YSYEKL. The CDR3 DNA reads TGCGCCAGCAGCCAACGAACCACGGGGGGCGGTAACTATGGCTACACCTTC. It codes for CASSQRTTGGGNYGYTF.

A single count supports this clone. This chain connects TRBV19 to TRBJ2-5, with no clear D. The V end was cut by 7 bases, the J end by 4 bases, with 7 bases between. The germline CDR1 and CDR2 sequences are LNHDA and SQIVND (reference sequence). This CDR3 comprises 11 residues. DNA for the CDR3: TGTGCCAGTACCTATCGAGAGACCCAGTACTTC. Its protein product is CASTYRETQYF.

The chain is built from TRBV9 and TRBJ1-1; no definite D call. The CDR3 extends over 14 amino acids. From germline, CDR1 is SGDLS and CDR2 YYNGEE. Trimming removed 0 bases from V and 1 base from J, with 7 bases in between. Written as DNA, the CDR3 is TGTGCCAGCAGCGTAGCCCCCGCGAACACTGAAGCTTTCTTT. Protein product: CASSVAPANTEAFF.

J is TRBJ2-1 and V is TRBV4-2; 9 positions match TRBD2. The CDR3 has 16 residues. J gave up 4 bases and V 0 bases, and 4 bases lay outside the gene matches. The germline V gene encodes CDR1 LGHNA and CDR2 YNFKEQ. The CDR3 sequence is CASSQEASGNYNEQFF. CDR3 DNA: TGTGCCAGCAGCCAAGAGGCTAGCGGGAATTACAATGAGCAGTTCTTC.

The V gene is TRBV18, the J gene TRBJ1-5, with 8 nucleotides matching TRBD1. After removal of 5 bases from V and 2 bases from J, the junction contained 5 bases not matched to a gene. This CDR3 region has 15 residues. Germline-derived CDR1 and CDR2 are KGHSH and LQKENI. This CDR3 reads CASSSGQVGNQPQHF. The DNA for the CDR3 is TGTGCCAGCTCATCGGGACAGGTCGGCAATCAGCCCCAGCATTTT.

Concerning this clone: This sample also contains other DNA sequences that code for the same CDR3. The V and J genes are TRBV14 and TRBJ1-2; no clear D. Germline V gene data show CDR1 as SGHDN and CDR2 as FVKESK. The CDR3 sequence is 12 residues long. V was clipped by 4 bases and J by 4 bases, with 7 bases between them. The CDR3 DNA reads as TGTGCCAGCAGCCCTTCCGTCTATGGCTACACCTTC. Translating gives CASSPSVYGYTF.

The chain links TRBV10-3 to TRBJ2-5; D remains unclear. The CDR3 is made up of 16 amino acids. The V gene's germline CDR1 is ENHRY and CDR2 SYGVKD. The V gene lost 0 bases and the J gene lost 0 bases, with 11 bases spanning the gap. The CDR3 DNA follows: TGTGCCATCAGTGAGTCGGAGCGTGGAAACCAAGAGACCCAGTACTTC. Protein product: CAISESERGNQETQYF.

The chain employs TRBV30 and TRBJ1-5; the D gene is possibly TRBD1 (5 bases). Trimming pared 5 bases from V and 4 bases from J, leaving 15 bases between. This CDR3 is built from 14 residues. Per the germline V gene, CDR1 is GTSNPN and CDR2 is SVGIG (reference sequence). The CDR3 spells CAWRTPGRNQPQHF. For the CDR3, the DNA is TGTGCCTGGCGCACGCCGGGACGAAATCAGCCCCAGCATTTT.

J is TRBJ1-1 and V is TRBV30; D possibly corresponds to TRBD1 (5 bases). Looked up from germline, CDR1 is GTSNPN and CDR2 is SVGIG (reference sequence). The length of the CDR3 is 15 residues. V shed 3 bases and J shed 5 bases, with 19 bases lying between them. CDR3 in DNA: TGTGCCTGGAGCAGAGATACAGGTCTAGGGACTGAAGCTTTCTTT. Its translation: CAWSRDTGLGTEAFF.

The gene calls are TRBV6-6 and TRBJ1-2, with D hard to call. V was shortened by 7 bases and J by 0 bases, with 12 bases between the two germline ends. This CDR3 comprises 14 residues. Germline V gene lookup returns CDR1 MNHNY and CDR2 SVGAGI (reference sequence). The CDR3 DNA sequence: TGTGCCAGCACTCCCTCAATTGCTAACTATGGCTACACCTTC. It specifies CASTPSIANYGYTF.

The CDR3 coding sequence is TGCGCCAGCAGTGAGAGTCTAGCGGAGACAGATACGCAGTATTTT. The encoded protein is CASSESLAETDTQYF. The V call is TRBV10-1, the J call TRBJ2-3; 7 bases line up with TRBD2. This CDR3 spans 15 amino acids. CDR1 is WNHNN, CDR2 SYGVQD, per germline (reference sequence). The trim removed 2 bases at V and 3 bases at J, leaving 5 bases unmatched.

About this clone: The sample contains more than one DNA sequence encoding this CDR3. This sequence joins TRBV5-1 and TRBJ2-1; 9 bases are a match to TRBD2. This CDR3 has 15 residues. Losses at the gene ends were 0 bases for V and 3 bases for J; bases not matched to a gene: 1. Germline values: CDR1 SGHRS, CDR2 YFSETQ. The chain's CDR3 is CASSLGLAVYNEQFF. The CDR3 DNA reads TGCGCCAGCAGCTTGGGACTAGCGGTCTACAATGAGCAGTTCTTC.

The genes are TRBV5-1 and TRBJ1-1, with TRBD1 matching 9 bases. CDR1 SGHRS and CDR2 YFSETQ come from the germline V gene. The CDR3 totals 16 residues. V dropped 4 bases and J dropped 1; count of bases not matched to a gene: 8. The chain's CDR3 is CASSRTGDVTNTEAFF. DNA of the CDR3: TGCGCCAGCAGCCGGACAGGGGACGTTACGAACACTGAAGCTTTCTTT.

The chain carries TRBV18 and TRBJ1-2, with TRBD1 matching over 8 bases. The CDR3 runs 13 residues. Germline CDR1 is KGHSH and CDR2 is LQKENI. V shed 6 bases and J 6 bases; nucleotides not matched to a gene: 6. The CDR3 sequence is CASSSDRVNGYTF. The DNA for the CDR3 is TGTGCCAGCTCGTCGGACAGGGTGAATGGCTACACCTTC.

This chain joins TRBV5-1 and TRBJ2-3, with 9 bases lining up with TRBD1. CDR3 size: 15 residues. J was trimmed by 3 bases and V by 4 bases; bases with no gene match: 6. Looked up from germline, CDR1 is SGHRS and CDR2 is YFSETQ. In DNA form, the CDR3 reads TGCGCCAGCAGCAAGGACAGGGGCTTGACAGATACGCAGTATTTT. It specifies CASSKDRGLTDTQYF.

The V call is TRBV9, the J call TRBJ1-1; 8 positions match TRBD1. CDR1 is SGDLS, CDR2 YYNGEE, per germline. CDR3 length: 15 residues. Trimming removed 0 bases from V and 5 bases from J; junction bases left unmatched: 6. In DNA, the CDR3 is TGTGCCAGCAGCGTAGGCCAGGGGGCTGGTACTGAAGCTTTCTTT. This translates into CASSVGQGAGTEAFF.

The chain is built from TRBV7-9 and TRBJ1-4; tentative D call: TRBD1 (5 bases). The CDR3 is 12 residues long. The V end was cut by 8 bases, the J end by 6 bases, with 10 bases between. CDR1 is SEHNR, CDR2 FQNEAQ, per germline (reference sequence). The chain's CDR3 is CASALGDEKLFF. In DNA, the CDR3 is TGTGCCAGCGCCCTAGGGGATGAAAAACTGTTTTTT.